The 30 T cell receptor beta chains listed next were all sequenced from one sample in a study of PD-1 blockade in classical Hodgkin lymphoma. Sequencing was performed with immunoSEQ multiplex PCR; in TCRdb, only in-frame clones are kept and a portion is missing. This table holds more than 55,000 clones, approximately 90% found once. There was relapse after autologous stem cell transplantation in every patient, and there was variation in brentuximab vedotin exposure. The sequences come from peripheral blood mononuclear cells (PBMCs), collected before the second cycle of nivolumab. The receptors here all came from a human donor with classical Hodgkin lymphoma.

J is TRBJ1-2 and V is TRBV6-6; 8 bases are shared with TRBD1. J was trimmed by 4 bases and V by 0 bases; bases with no gene match: 4. Germline CDR1 reads MNHNY; CDR2 reads SVGAGI (reference sequence). This CDR3 has 15 amino acids. The DNA for the CDR3 is TGTGCCAGCAGTTACTCCCTAACAGGGGGCTATGGCTACACCTTC. It specifies CASSYSLTGGYGYTF.

About this clone itself: This specimen includes other DNA sequences encoding the same CDR3. This chain links TRBV5-1 with TRBJ2-7; TRBD2 aligns across 7 bases. CDR3 size: 15 residues. The J segment lost 2 bases and the V segment lost 0 bases, leaving 5 bases of the junction unmatched. Germline values: CDR1 SGHRS, CDR2 YFSETQ. The CDR3 sequence: CASSLVAGVTYEQYF. Written as DNA, the CDR3 is TGCGCCAGCAGCTTGGTTGCGGGGGTGACCTACGAGCAGTACTTC.

The CDR3 spells CASSSRDSQNSPLHF. The CDR3 DNA sequence: TGTGCCAGCAGTTCACGGGACAGTCAGAATTCACCCCTCCACTTT. V gene TRBV28 combines with J gene TRBJ1-6, with 7 bases identical to TRBD1. Germline CDR1 reads MDHEN; CDR2 reads SYDVKM. V shed 4 bases and J 7 bases; nucleotides not matched to a gene: 7. The CDR3 loop spans 15 amino acids.

This chain connects TRBV5-1 to TRBJ1-5; 11 bases align to TRBD1. J lost 7 bases, V lost 5 bases, and 5 bases had no gene match. The CDR3 extends over 14 amino acids. CDR1 is SGHRS and CDR2 is YFSETQ in the germline V gene. The CDR3 nucleotides are TGCGCCAGCAGAGCCGGGACAGGGGGGCAGCCCCAGCATTTT. This gives the protein CASRAGTGGQPQHF.

The rearrangement joins TRBV19 to TRBJ2-1, with D maybe TRBD2 (7 bases). CDR1 is LNHDA, CDR2 SQIVND, per germline (reference sequence). V was trimmed by 1 base and J by 9 bases, leaving 22 bases between them. This CDR3 is built from 17 residues. CDR3 sequence: CASSIVGGGGFSGEQFF. The CDR3 DNA reads TGTGCCAGTAGTATAGTCGGGGGAGGGGGGTTTAGCGGTGAGCAGTTCTTC.

The chain has TRBV5-1 and TRBJ1-4; the match to TRBD1 covers 7 bases. This CDR3 contains 15 residues. J was trimmed by 7 bases and V by 6 bases; bases with no gene match: 12. The germline gives CDR1 SGHRS, CDR2 YFSETQ. The CDR3 region has the DNA TGCGCCAGCACCCAAGACAGGGCTGGTGGTGAAAAACTGTTTTTT. Translation gives CASTQDRAGGEKLFF.

The chain joins TRBV9 to TRBJ1-4, with TRBD1 matching over 8 bases. CDR1 and CDR2 from the germline V gene are SGDLS and YYNGEE. The V segment lost 4 bases and the J segment 8 bases; nucleotides outside the gene matches: 10. This CDR3 has 15 residues. CDR3 DNA: TGTGCCAGCAGCCTAAGTGCAGGGGGCGGAGAAAAACTGTTTTTT. This gives the protein CASSLSAGGGEKLFF. Filled out from reference TRBV9 and TRBJ1-4, the complete variable domain reads DSGVTQTPKHLITATGQRVTLRCSPRSGDLSVYWYQQSLDQGLQFLIQYYNGEERAKGNILERFSAQQFPDLHSELNLSSLELGDSALYFCASSLSAGGGEKLFFGSGTQLSVL.

The chain carries TRBV12-5 and TRBJ1-2; D unresolved. The V gene's germline CDR1 is LGHNT and CDR2 FRNRAP. The length of the CDR3 is 14 residues. V was shortened by 3 bases and J by 5 bases, with 13 bases between the two germline ends. The CDR3 DNA sequence: TGTGCTAGTGGTTTCCCGGGCGGAACTTATGGCTACACCTTC. Protein product: CASGFPGGTYGYTF.

The CDR3 spells CASSPLAAYNEQFF. In DNA, the CDR3 is TGTGCCAGCAGTCCACTAGCGGCCTACAATGAGCAGTTCTTC. This chain connects TRBV6-5 to TRBJ2-1; 8 bases match TRBD2. The CDR3 spans 14 residues. The junction had 2 bases not matched to a gene; V was cut back by 5 bases and J by 2 bases. Germline loops: CDR1 MNHEY, CDR2 SVGAGI.

The rearrangement uses TRBV6-5 and TRBJ1-2; 7 nucleotides agree with TRBD1. V was pared by 4 bases and J by 3 bases, with 11 bases of the junction left unmatched. This CDR3 is 16 amino acids long. Germline values: CDR1 MNHEY, CDR2 SVGAGI. The CDR3 DNA is TGTGCCAGCAGTTCTCTCGGAAGGGGGCCGGACTATGGCTACACCTTC. It is translated as CASSSLGRGPDYGYTF.

The rearrangement uses TRBV28 and TRBJ2-7; 8 bases agree with TRBD1. Germline CDR1 and CDR2: MDHEN and SYDVKM. CDR3 length: 13 amino acids. The V gene end was trimmed by 8 bases and the J gene end by 8 bases; junction bases not matched to a gene: 11. The CDR3 region is CASGRTGPYQQYF. The CDR3 region has the DNA TGTGCCAGCGGGAGGACAGGGCCTTACCAGCAGTACTTC.

This chain links TRBV19 with TRBJ1-6, with D maybe TRBD1 (6 bases). Trimming took 6 bases from V and 7 from J, leaving 16 bases between them. This CDR3 is built from 15 residues. Germline CDR1 and CDR2: LNHDA and SQIVND (reference sequence). This CDR3 is CASRSRDTLNSPLHF. CDR3 coding DNA: TGTGCCAGTAGGTCGAGGGACACGTTAAATTCACCCCTCCACTTT.

The sample holds a few counts of this clone. The chain recombines TRBV6-5 with TRBJ2-2; 9 bases are a match to TRBD1. With 4 bases clipped from V and 6 bases from J, the junction kept 9 bases outside the gene matches. CDR1 MNHEY and CDR2 SVGAGI come from the germline V gene. The CDR3 is made up of 16 amino acids. CDR3 DNA sequence: TGTGCCAGCAGTTTTGCCGGACAGGGGCGGCCCGGGGAGCTGTTTTTT. Protein: CASSFAGQGRPGELFF.

The chain employs TRBV5-1 and TRBJ1-2; tentative D call: TRBD1 (5 bases). Trimming cost V 0 bases and J 2 bases, with 8 bases left between them. Germline V gives CDR1 SGHRS, CDR2 YFSETQ. The CDR3 length is 14 residues. In nucleotides, the CDR3 is TGCGCCAGCAGCTTGGCCGAGGGGAACTATGGCTACACCTTC. As protein: CASSLAEGNYGYTF.

This chain uses TRBV6-1 with TRBJ1-1; D is unresolved. The CDR3 has 13 amino acids. Germline assignment: CDR1 MNHNS and CDR2 SASEGT. Trimming removed 1 base from V and 5 bases from J, with 8 bases in between. CDR3 bases: TGTGCCAGCAGTGAAGGGGGAGAAACTGAAGCTTTCTTT. This encodes CASSEGGETEAFF.

The rearrangement joins TRBV6-6 to TRBJ1-5; possibly TRBD1 for D (5 bases). The V end was cut by 7 bases, the J end by 7 bases, with 14 bases between. Germline V gene data show CDR1 as MNHNY and CDR2 as SVGAGI (reference sequence). The CDR3 totals 13 residues. This chain's CDR3 is CASTDWGEQPQHF. For the CDR3, the DNA is TGTGCCAGCACTGACTGGGGGGAGCAGCCCCAGCATTTT.

The chain carries TRBV5-4 and TRBJ2-5, with a tentative D call TRBD1 (6 bases). The germline V and J ends were trimmed by 5 bases and 5 bases, with 13 bases remaining between them. The V gene's germline CDR1 is SGHNT and CDR2 YYREEE (reference sequence). This CDR3 region has 13 residues. CDR3 sequence reads: CASSGTGRETQYF. CDR3 nucleotides: TGTGCCAGCAGTGGAACAGGGCGGGAGACCCAGTACTTC. Full variable domain (outside the CDR3, taken from reference TRBV5-4 and TRBJ2-5): ETGVTQSPTHLIKTRGQQVTLRCSSQSGHNTVSWYQQALGQGPQFIFQYYREEENGRGNFPPRFSGLQFPNYSSELNVNALELDDSALYLCASSGTGRETQYFGPGTRLLVL.

In its sample, this clone was seen a few times. The CDR3 nucleotides read TGTGCCAGCAGCTTAACCGGAGATTCACCCCTCCACTTT. Its protein is CASSLTGDSPLHF. J is TRBJ1-6 and V is TRBV7-3; no definite D call. Per the germline V gene, CDR1 is SGHTA and CDR2 is FQGTGA. V lost 0 bases and J 8 bases, leaving 5 bases between the germline ends. The CDR3 is made up of 13 amino acids.

This chain joins TRBV28 and TRBJ1-1; a weak D match, TRBD1 (6 bases). Germline V gene data show CDR1 as MDHEN and CDR2 as SYDVKM. This CDR3 spans 15 amino acids. V lost 5 bases, J lost 0 bases, and 13 bases lay in between. Here the CDR3 reads CASSLGGPLNTEAFF. CDR3 in DNA: TGTGCCAGCAGTCTCGGGGGGCCCCTGAACACTGAAGCTTTCTTT.

This clone has just a few counts. The V and J genes are TRBV29-1 and TRBJ1-1; D gene uncertain. V was shortened by 4 bases and J by 1 base, with 7 bases between the two germline ends. The germline V gene has CDR1 SQVTM and CDR2 ANQGSEA. The length of the CDR3 is 12 residues. CDR3 sequence (DNA): TGCAGCGTTGGTTGGACGAACACTGAAGCTTTCTTT. Protein: CSVGWTNTEAFF.

The CDR3: CASSVERTNVRYEQYF. The CDR3 coding sequence is TGTGCCAGCAGCGTAGAGAGGACAAACGTAAGGTACGAGCAGTACTTC. The chain carries TRBV9 and TRBJ2-7, with a possible D match to TRBD1 (5 bases). With 0 bases removed from V and 4 bases from J, the gap between germline ends came to 17 bases. This CDR3 is built from 16 residues. Germline V gene lookup returns CDR1 SGDLS and CDR2 YYNGEE.

The gene calls are TRBV14 and TRBJ1-1, with D uncertain. Germline lookup yields CDR1 SGHDN and CDR2 FVKESK. CDR3 size: 14 residues. Trimming pared 0 bases from V and 6 bases from J, leaving 11 bases between. CDR3 nucleotide sequence: TGTGCCAGCAGCCAAGAGGCCAGGACCTCTGAAGCTTTCTTT. Translation: CASSQEARTSEAFF.

V usage is TRBV5-1 and J usage is TRBJ1-4; weak D call: TRBD1 (5 bases). Trimming shortened V by 0 bases and J by 8 bases, and 11 bases separated the two germline ends. CDR1 and CDR2 (germline): SGHRS, YFSETQ. The CDR3 loop spans 14 amino acids. The CDR3 coding sequence is TGCGCCAGCAGCTTGGGGGGGACGGAGGAAAAACTGTTTTTT. Translating it yields CASSLGGTEEKLFF.

The gene calls are TRBV6-5 and TRBJ2-5; D not resolved. V was cut by 6 bases and J by 1 base, with 9 bases left in between. The germline CDR1 and CDR2 sequences are MNHEY and SVGAGI. This CDR3 is built from 13 residues. The CDR3 nucleotides read TGTGCCAGCAGGGGAAGGGTCCAAGAGACCCAGTACTTC. It specifies CASRGRVQETQYF.

This chain connects TRBV6-1 to TRBJ2-3; TRBD2 agrees at 10 bases. After removal of 0 bases from V and 3 bases from J, the junction contained 6 bases not matched to a gene. The germline V gene encodes CDR1 MNHNS and CDR2 SASEGT. CDR3 length: 17 residues. The CDR3 sequence: CASSEAWLAGVTDTQYF. The CDR3 DNA reads TGTGCCAGCAGTGAAGCTTGGCTAGCGGGGGTAACAGATACGCAGTATTTT.

Remarks on this clone: This same CDR3 is encoded by further DNA sequences in the sample. This chain connects TRBV12-5 to TRBJ2-1; D is possibly TRBD1 (6 bases). Germline V lookup: CDR1 LGHNT, CDR2 FRNRAP. V lost 5 bases to trimming and J lost 7 bases, with 6 bases between them. This CDR3 is 11 amino acids long. CDR3 in DNA: TGTGCTAGTGGTCAGGGGAATGAGCAGTTCTTC. Translation: CASGQGNEQFF.

The chain couples TRBV2 to TRBJ2-2; tentative D call: TRBD1 (5 bases). The germline gives CDR1 SNHLY, CDR2 FYNNEI. The CDR3 length is 15 residues. V gave up 3 bases and J gave up 6 bases, with 14 bases separating them. Written as DNA, the CDR3 is TGTGCCAGCAGTGAGGCCCAGGGCGGCGCCGGGGAGCTGTTTTTT. Its protein is CASSEAQGGAGELFF.

This chain uses TRBV5-1 with TRBJ2-7, with 8 bases lining up with TRBD2. V was pared by 4 bases and J by 0 bases, with 6 bases of the junction left unmatched. The CDR3 contains 15 residues. CDR1 is SGHRS and CDR2 is YFSETQ in the germline V gene. DNA for the CDR3: TGCGCCAGCAGCGCAAATAGCGGGGACTCCTACGAGCAGTACTTC. Encoded protein: CASSANSGDSYEQYF.

This rearrangement joins TRBV25-1 to TRBJ2-2, with D perhaps TRBD1 (5 bases). This CDR3 region has 14 residues. CDR1 is MGHDK and CDR2 is SYGVNS in the germline V gene. V was pared by 5 bases and J by 0 bases, with 7 bases between. The CDR3 nucleotides are TGTGCCAGCAGTCGGACATCGAACACCGGGGAGCTGTTTTTT. This sequence encodes CASSRTSNTGELFF.

The genes are TRBV7-9 and TRBJ2-5; 8 bases align to TRBD2. Germline values: CDR1 SEHNR, CDR2 FQNEAQ (reference sequence). CDR3 size: 15 residues. The V gene end was trimmed by 3 bases and the J gene end by 0 bases; junction bases not matched to a gene: 3. The CDR3 here is CASSFKRGYQETQYF. The CDR3 nucleotides read TGTGCCAGCAGCTTTAAGCGGGGGTACCAAGAGACCCAGTACTTC.